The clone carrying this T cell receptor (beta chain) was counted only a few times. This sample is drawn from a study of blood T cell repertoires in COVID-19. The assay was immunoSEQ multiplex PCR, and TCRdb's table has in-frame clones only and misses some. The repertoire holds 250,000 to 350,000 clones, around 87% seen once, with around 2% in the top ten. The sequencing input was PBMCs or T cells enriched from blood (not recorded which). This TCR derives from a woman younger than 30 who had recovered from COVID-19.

As DNA, the CDR3 is TGTGCCAGCAGCCAAGATTGGTCGGGGAATCAGCCCCAGCATTTT. Its protein is CASSQDWSGNQPQHF. The chain employs TRBV3-1 (or the pseudogene TRBV3-2) and TRBJ1-5; D is unresolved. The V end lost 0 bases, the J end lost 4 bases, and 10 bases lay between the germline ends. Per germline, CDR1 LGHDT and CDR2 YNNKEL (reference sequence). The length of the CDR3 is 15 residues.